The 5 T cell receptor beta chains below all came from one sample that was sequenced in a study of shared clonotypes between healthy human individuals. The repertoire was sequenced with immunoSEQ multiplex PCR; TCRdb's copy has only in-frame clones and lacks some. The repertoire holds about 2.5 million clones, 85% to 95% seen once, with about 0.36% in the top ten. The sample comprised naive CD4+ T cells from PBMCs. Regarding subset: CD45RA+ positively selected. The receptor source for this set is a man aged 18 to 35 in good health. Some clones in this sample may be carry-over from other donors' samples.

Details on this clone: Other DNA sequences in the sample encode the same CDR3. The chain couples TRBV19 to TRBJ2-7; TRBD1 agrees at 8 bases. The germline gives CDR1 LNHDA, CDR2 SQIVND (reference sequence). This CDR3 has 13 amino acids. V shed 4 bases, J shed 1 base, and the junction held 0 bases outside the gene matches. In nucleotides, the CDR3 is TGTGCCAGTAGTAACAGGGGGTCCTACGAGCAGTACTTC. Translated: CASSNRGSYEQYF.

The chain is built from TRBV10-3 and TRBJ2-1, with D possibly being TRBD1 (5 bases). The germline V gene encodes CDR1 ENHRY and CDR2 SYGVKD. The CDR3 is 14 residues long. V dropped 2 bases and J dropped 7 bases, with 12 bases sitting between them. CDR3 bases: TGTGCCATCAGTGAGCGCAGGGTGCGTAATGAGCAGTTCTTC. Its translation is CAISERRVRNEQFF.

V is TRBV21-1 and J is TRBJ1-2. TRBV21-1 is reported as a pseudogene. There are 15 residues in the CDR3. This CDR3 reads CASSKDSGGHNGYTF. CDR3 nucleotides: TGTGCCAGCAGCAAAGATTCGGGAGGGCATAATGGCTACACCTTC.

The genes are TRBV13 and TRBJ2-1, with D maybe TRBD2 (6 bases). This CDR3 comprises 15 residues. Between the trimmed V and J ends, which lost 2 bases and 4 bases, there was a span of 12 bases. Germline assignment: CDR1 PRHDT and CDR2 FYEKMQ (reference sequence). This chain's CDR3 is CASSLRSGPYNEQFF. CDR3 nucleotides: TGTGCCAGCAGCTTACGTAGCGGTCCTTACAATGAGCAGTTCTTC.

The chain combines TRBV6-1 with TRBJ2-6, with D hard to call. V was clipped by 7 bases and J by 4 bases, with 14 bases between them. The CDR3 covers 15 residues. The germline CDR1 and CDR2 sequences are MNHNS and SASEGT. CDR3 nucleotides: TGTGCCAGCATTGTGCCGGCAGGAGGGGCCAACGTCCTGACTTTC. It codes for CASIVPAGGANVLTF.